This T cell receptor beta chain originates from a study of patients and donors after allogeneic stem cell transplantation. This clonotype was detected a few times. TCRdb re-derived calls from the RT-PCR reads in MiXCR, one entry per CDR3 protein. The sample shows about a million distinct CDR3 sequences, roughly 18% of them seen only once. Germline V gene data show CDR1 as LGHNA and CDR2 as YNFKEQ. Trimming took 4 bases from V and 6 from J; bases not matched to a gene: 14. The CDR3 is 17 residues long. The sample comprised blood, either unsorted or a sorted T cell fraction (not recorded which). This chain uses TRBV4-2 with TRBJ2-4; 8 nucleotides align to TRBD2. This TCR derives from a human donor who was either an allogeneic HSCT recipient or a stem cell or donor lymphocyte infusion donor (not recorded which). It is not recorded whose cells these are; they may come from a transplant donor. The CDR3 spells CASSPRTKAGDLNIQYF. The DNA of the CDR3 is TGTGCCAGCAGCCCCCGGACGAAAGCGGGGGACCTAAACATTCAGTACTTC.